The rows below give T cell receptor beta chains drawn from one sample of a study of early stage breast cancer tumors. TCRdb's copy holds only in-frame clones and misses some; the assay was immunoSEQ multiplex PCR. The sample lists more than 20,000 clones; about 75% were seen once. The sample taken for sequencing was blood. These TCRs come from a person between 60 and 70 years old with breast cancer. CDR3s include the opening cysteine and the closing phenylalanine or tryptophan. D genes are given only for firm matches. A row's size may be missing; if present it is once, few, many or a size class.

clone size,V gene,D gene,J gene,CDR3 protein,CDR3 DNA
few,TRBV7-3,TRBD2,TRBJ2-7,CASNPTSGNSYEQYF,TGTGCCAGTAACCCGACTAGCGGGAACTCCTACGAGCAGTACTTC
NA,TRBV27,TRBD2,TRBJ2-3,CASSLSAGVDTQYF,TGTGCCAGCAGTTTATCGGCGGGAGTAGATACGCAGTATTTT
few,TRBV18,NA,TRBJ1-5,CASSPDGFQPQHF,TGTGCCAGCTCACCGGACGGGTTTCAGCCCCAGCATTTT
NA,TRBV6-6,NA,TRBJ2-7,CASSYGSIGTSYEQYF,TGTGCCAGCAGTTACGGGTCGATAGGGACATCCTACGAGCAGTACTTC
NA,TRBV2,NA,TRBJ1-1,CASSERWQAEAFF,TGTGCCAGCAGTGAGCGTTGGCAGGCTGAAGCTTTCTTT
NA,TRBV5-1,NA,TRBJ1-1,CASSLGVFWETKNTEAFF,TGCGCCAGCAGCTTGGGAGTCTTCTGGGAGACGAAGAACACTGAAGCTTTCTTT
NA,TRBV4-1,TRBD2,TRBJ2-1,CASSDIGLAGEYNEQFF,TGCGCCAGCAGTGATATTGGACTAGCGGGGGAATACAATGAGCAGTTCTTC
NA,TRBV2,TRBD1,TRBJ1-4,CASSVGQGSGKLFF,TGTGCCAGCAGTGTGGGACAGGGAAGCGGAAAACTGTTTTTT
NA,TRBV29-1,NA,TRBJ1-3,CSVELNPGRIYF,TGCAGCGTTGAATTAAATCCGGGACGGATATATTTT
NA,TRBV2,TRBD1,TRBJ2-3,CASQPRGLIDTQYF,TGTGCCAGCCAACCCAGGGGGCTTATAGATACGCAGTATTTT
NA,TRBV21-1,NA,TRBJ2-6,CASSKVTGANVLTF,TGTGCCAGCAGCAAAGTTACTGGGGCCAACGTCCTGACTTTC
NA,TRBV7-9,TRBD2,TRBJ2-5,CASSTRAGLGQGQYF,TGTGCCAGCAGCACAAGAGCGGGACTAGGTCAGGGCCAGTACTTC
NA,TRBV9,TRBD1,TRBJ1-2,CASSVEGQGRYGYTF,TGTGCCAGCAGCGTAGAGGGACAGGGCCGCTATGGCTACACCTTC
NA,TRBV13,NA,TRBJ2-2,CASRSRGDTGELFF,TGTGCCAGCAGGTCCAGGGGTGACACCGGGGAGCTGTTTTTT
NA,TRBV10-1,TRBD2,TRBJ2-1,CASSEGLAGAANEQFF,TGCGCCAGCAGTGAGGGACTAGCGGGAGCTGCCAATGAGCAGTTCTTC
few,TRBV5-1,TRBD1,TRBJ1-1,CASSRLIDRGDTEAFF,TGCGCCAGCAGCAGGCTGATAGACAGGGGGGACACTGAAGCTTTCTTT
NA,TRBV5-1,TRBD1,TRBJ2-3,CASSSQGATDTQYF,TGCGCCAGCAGTTCTCAGGGGGCAACAGATACGCAGTATTTT
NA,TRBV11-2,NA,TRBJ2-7,CASRPIDRLRVEQYF,TGTGCCAGCAGGCCGATAGACCGACTTAGGGTCGAGCAGTACTTC
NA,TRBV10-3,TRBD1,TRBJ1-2,CAIRDRDNGYTF,TGTGCCATACGGGACAGGGACAATGGCTACACCTTC
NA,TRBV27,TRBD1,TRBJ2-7,CASRTTGQRAYEQYF,TGTGCCAGCAGGACGACGGGACAGCGAGCCTACGAGCAGTACTTC
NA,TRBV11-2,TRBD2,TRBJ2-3,CASSLALKAGVGTDTQYF,TGTGCCAGCAGCTTAGCGTTGAAGGCGGGGGTGGGCACAGATACGCAGTATTTT
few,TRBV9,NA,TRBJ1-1,CASSEGGALNTEAFF,TGTGCCAGCAGCGAGGGGGGGGCACTGAACACTGAAGCTTTCTTT
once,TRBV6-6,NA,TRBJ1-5,CASSYFQGKGNQPQHF,TGTGCCAGCAGTTACTTCCAGGGTAAAGGCAATCAGCCCCAGCATTTT
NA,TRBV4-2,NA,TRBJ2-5,CASSPGHRQETQYF,TGTGCCAGCAGCCCGGGACATCGCCAAGAGACCCAGTACTTC
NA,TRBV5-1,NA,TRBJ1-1,CASSLGSGMANTEAFF,TGCGCCAGCAGCTTGGGGTCAGGGATGGCGAACACTGAAGCTTTCTTT
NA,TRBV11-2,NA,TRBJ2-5,CASSSKETQYF,TGTGCCAGCAGCTCAAAAGAGACCCAGTACTTC
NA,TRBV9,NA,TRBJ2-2,CASRAYTNTGELFF,TGTGCCAGCAGGGCCTATACGAACACCGGGGAGCTGTTTTTT
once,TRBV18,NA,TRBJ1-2,CASSPWGQGNYGYTF,TGTGCCAGCTCACCATGGGGGCAGGGGAACTATGGCTACACCTTC